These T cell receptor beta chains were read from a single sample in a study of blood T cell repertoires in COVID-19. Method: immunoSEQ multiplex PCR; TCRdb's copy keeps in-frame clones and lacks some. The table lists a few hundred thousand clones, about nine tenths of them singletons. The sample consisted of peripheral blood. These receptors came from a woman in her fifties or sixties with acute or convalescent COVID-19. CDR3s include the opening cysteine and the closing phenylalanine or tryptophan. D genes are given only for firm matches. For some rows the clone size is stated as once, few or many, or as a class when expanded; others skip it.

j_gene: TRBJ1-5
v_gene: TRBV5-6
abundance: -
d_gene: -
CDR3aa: CASSRRRGRGNQPQHF
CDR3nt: TGTGCCAGCAGCCGTAGGAGAGGGAGAGGCAATCAGCCCCAGCATTTT

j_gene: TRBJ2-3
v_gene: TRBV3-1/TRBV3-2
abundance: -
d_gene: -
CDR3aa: CASKDSLPTDTQYF
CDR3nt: TGTGCCAGCAAAGACTCTTTACCCACAGATACGCAGTATTTT

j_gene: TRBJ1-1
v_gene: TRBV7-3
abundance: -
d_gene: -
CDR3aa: CASSLTANTEAFF
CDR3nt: TGTGCCAGCAGCTTAACAGCGAACACTGAAGCTTTCTTT

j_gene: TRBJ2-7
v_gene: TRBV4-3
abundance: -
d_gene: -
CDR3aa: CASSQDRLTASSYEQYF
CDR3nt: TGCGCCAGCAGCCAAGATAGGTTGACTGCCAGCTCCTACGAGCAGTACTTC

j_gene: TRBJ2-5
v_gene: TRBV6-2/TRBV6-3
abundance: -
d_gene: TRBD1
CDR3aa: CASSPTGALETQYF
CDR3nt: TGTGCCAGCAGTCCGACAGGGGCCTTAGAGACCCAGTACTTC

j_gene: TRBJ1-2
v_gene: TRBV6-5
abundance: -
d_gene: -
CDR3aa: CASSPHGENYGYTF
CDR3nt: TGTGCCAGCAGCCCGCACGGGGAGAACTATGGCTACACCTTC

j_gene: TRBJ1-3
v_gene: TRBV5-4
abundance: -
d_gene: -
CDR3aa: CASSLPTGFGGNTIYF
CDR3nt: TGTGCCAGCAGCCTCCCTACAGGGTTTGGAGGAAACACCATATATTTT

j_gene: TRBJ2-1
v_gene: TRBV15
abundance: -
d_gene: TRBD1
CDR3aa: CATSSGAGTGGNEQFF
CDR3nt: TGTGCCACCAGCAGCGGAGCCGGGACAGGGGGCAATGAGCAGTTCTTC

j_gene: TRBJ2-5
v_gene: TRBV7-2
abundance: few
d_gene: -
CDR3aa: CASSFGMTAGETQYF
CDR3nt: TGTGCCAGCAGCTTCGGGATGACGGCGGGGGAGACCCAGTACTTC

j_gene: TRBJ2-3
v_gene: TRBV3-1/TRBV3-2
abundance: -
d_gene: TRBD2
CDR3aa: CASSQEAGGPDTQYF
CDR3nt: TGTGCCAGCAGCCAAGAAGCGGGGGGGCCCGATACGCAGTATTTT

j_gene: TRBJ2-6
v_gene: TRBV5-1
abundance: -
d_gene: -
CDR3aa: CASSLISSGANVLTF
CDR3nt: TGCGCCAGCAGCCTTATCTCCTCTGGGGCCAACGTCCTGACTTTC

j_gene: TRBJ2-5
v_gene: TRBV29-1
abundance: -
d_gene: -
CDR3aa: CSVNRQAQETQYF
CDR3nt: TGCAGCGTCAACCGACAGGCCCAAGAGACCCAGTACTTC

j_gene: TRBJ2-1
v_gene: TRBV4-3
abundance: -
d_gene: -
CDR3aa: CASSQGFKQYNSYNEQFF
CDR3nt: TGCGCCAGCAGCCAAGGGTTCAAACAATATAACTCCTACAATGAGCAGTTCTTC

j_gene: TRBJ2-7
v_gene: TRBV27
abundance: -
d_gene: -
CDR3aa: CASGHPSYEQYF
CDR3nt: TGTGCCAGTGGACATCCCTCCTACGAGCAGTACTTC

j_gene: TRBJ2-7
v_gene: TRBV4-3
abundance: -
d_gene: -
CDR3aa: CASSQEAGYEQYF
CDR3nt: TGCGCCAGCAGCCAAGAGGCCGGGTACGAGCAGTACTTC

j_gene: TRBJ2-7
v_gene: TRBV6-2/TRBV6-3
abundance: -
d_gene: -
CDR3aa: CASTPRQKTYEQYF
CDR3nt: TGTGCCAGCACCCCTCGACAGAAAACCTACGAGCAGTACTTC

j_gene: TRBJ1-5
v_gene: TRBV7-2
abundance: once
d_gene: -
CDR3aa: CASSLFAGDNQPQHF
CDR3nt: TGTGCCAGCAGCTTATTTGCGGGCGACAATCAGCCCCAGCATTTT

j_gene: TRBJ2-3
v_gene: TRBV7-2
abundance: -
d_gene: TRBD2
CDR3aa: CASSFVAGGTDTQYF
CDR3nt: TGTGCCAGCAGCTTTGTAGCGGGGGGCACAGATACGCAGTATTTT

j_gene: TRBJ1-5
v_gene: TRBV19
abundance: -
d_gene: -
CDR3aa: CASTYGGGGDQPQHF
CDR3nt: TGTGCCAGTACCTATGGGGGGGGCGGGGATCAGCCCCAGCATTTT

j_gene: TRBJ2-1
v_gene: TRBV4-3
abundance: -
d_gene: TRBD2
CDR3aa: CASSQDAGGTSGSYNEQFF
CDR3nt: TGCGCCAGCAGCCAAGATGCGGGGGGTACTTCGGGGTCCTACAATGAGCAGTTCTTC

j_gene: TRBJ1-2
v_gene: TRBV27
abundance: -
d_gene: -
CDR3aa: CASSLRGVYGYTF
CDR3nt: TGTGCCAGCAGTTTACGGGGGGTATATGGCTACACCTTC

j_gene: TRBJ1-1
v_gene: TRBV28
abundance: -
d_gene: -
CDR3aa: CASGRGGNTEAFF
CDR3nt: TGTGCCAGCGGGAGGGGTGGAAACACTGAAGCTTTCTTT

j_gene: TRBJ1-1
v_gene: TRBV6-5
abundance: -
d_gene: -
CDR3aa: CASSYPPGEGNTEAFF
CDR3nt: TGTGCCAGCAGTTACCCCCCCGGGGAGGGGAACACTGAAGCTTTCTTT

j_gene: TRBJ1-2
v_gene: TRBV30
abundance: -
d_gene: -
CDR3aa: CAWSSVAGGYTF
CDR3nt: TGTGCCTGGAGTTCTGTAGCGGGTGGCTACACCTTC

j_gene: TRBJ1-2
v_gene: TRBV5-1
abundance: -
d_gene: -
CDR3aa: CASSLVAEYNYGYTF
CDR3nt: TGCGCCAGCAGCTTGGTTGCGGAATACAACTATGGCTACACCTTC

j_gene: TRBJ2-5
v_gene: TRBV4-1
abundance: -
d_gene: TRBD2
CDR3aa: CASSQAPRGGAETQYF
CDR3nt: TGCGCCAGCAGCCAAGCACCGCGGGGAGGGGCCGAGACCCAGTACTTC

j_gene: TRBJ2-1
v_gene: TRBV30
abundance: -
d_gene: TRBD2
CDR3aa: CAWSAGTSGSNEQFF
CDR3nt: TGTGCCTGGAGTGCCGGGACTAGCGGGAGCAATGAGCAGTTCTTC

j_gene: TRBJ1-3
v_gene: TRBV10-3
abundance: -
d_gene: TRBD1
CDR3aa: CAIDPGTGIGSSGNTIYF
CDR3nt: TGTGCCATCGATCCCGGGACAGGGATAGGCTCCTCTGGAAACACCATATATTTT

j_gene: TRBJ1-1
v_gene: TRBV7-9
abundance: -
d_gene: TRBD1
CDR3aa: CASSLGGQGPEAFF
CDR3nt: TGTGCCAGCAGCTTAGGGGGACAGGGGCCTGAAGCTTTCTTT

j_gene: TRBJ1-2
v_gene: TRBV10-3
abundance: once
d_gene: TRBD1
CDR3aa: CAISPQGALYGYTF
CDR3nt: TGTGCCATCAGCCCACAGGGGGCTCTCTATGGCTACACCTTC

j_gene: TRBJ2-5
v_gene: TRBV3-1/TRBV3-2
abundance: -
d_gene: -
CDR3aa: CASSPSGAETQYF
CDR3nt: TGTGCCAGCAGCCCATCCGGAGCGGAGACCCAGTACTTC

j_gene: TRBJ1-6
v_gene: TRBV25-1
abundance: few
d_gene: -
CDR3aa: CASSESTPNNSPLHF
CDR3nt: TGTGCCAGCAGTGAATCGACACCTAATAATTCACCCCTCCACTTT

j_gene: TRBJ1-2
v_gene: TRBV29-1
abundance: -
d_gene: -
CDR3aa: CSVEQGGYGYTF
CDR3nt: TGCAGCGTTGAACAGGGTGGCTATGGCTACACCTTC

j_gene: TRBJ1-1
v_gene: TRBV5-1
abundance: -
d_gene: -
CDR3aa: CASSTGSSTEAFF
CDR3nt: TGCGCCAGCAGCACAGGTTCATCCACTGAAGCTTTCTTT

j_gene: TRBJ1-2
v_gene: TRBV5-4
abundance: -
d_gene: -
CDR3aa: CASSLGPGEGSGYTF
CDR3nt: TGTGCCAGCAGCTTGGGACCCGGGGAGGGCTCTGGCTACACCTTC

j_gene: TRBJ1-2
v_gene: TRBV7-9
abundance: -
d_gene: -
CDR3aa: CASSLAGEGGYTF
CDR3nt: TGTGCCAGCAGCTTAGCCGGCGAGGGTGGCTACACCTTC

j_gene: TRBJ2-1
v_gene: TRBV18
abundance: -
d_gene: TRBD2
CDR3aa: CASSPRRESGEQFF
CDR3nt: TGTGCCAGCTCACCAAGGCGGGAGTCAGGTGAGCAGTTCTTC

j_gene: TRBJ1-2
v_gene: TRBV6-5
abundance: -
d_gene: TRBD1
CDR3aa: CASRTQGAGGYTF
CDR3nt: TGTGCCAGCAGAACACAGGGGGCAGGTGGCTACACCTTC

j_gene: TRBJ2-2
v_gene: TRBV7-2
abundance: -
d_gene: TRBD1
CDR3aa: CASSPRTGGTGELFF
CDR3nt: TGTGCCAGCAGCCCTCGGACAGGGGGGACCGGGGAGCTGTTTTTT

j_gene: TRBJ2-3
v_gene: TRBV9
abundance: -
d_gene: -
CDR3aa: CASSVDQGWRTDTQYF
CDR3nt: TGTGCCAGCAGCGTAGATCAGGGATGGCGCACAGATACGCAGTATTTT

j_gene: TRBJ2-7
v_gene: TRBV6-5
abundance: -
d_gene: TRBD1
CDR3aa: CASSYTRDRGWYF
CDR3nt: TGTGCCAGCAGTTACACCCGGGACAGGGGATGGTACTTC

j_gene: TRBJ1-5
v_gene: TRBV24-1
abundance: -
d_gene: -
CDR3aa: CATSDSLGQPQHF
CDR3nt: TGTGCCACCAGTGATTCCCTCGGTCAGCCCCAGCATTTT

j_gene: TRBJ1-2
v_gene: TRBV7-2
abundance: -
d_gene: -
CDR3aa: CASSLLPLNYGYTF
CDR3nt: TGTGCCAGCAGCTTACTGCCACTCAACTATGGCTACACCTTC

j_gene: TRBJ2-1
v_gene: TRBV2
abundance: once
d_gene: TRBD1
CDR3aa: CASKPGQVFFGEQFF
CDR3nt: TGTGCCAGCAAACCGGGACAGGTGTTTTTCGGTGAGCAGTTCTTC

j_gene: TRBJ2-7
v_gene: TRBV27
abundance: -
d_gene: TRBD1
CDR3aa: CASSFMGQRSPYEQYF
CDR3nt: TGTGCCAGCAGTTTTATGGGACAGAGAAGCCCCTACGAGCAGTACTTC

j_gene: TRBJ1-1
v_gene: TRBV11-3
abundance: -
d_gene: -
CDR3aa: CATRRGLNTEAFF
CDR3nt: TGTGCCACCCGACGGGGGTTGAACACTGAAGCTTTCTTT

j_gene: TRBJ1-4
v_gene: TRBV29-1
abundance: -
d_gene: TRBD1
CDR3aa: CSARQGEEKLFF
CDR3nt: TGCAGCGCCCGACAGGGGGAGGAAAAACTGTTTTTT

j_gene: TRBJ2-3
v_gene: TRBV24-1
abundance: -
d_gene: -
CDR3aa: CATSSFSADTQYF
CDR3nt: TGTGCCACCAGTTCTTTTTCGGCAGATACGCAGTATTTT

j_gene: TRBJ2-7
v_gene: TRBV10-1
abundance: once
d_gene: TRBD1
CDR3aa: CASSPGQGFREQYF
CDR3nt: TGCGCCAGCAGCCCGGGACAGGGCTTCAGGGAGCAGTACTTC

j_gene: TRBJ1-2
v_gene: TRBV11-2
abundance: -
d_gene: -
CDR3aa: CASSLSAGLNGYTF
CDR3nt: TGTGCCAGCAGCTTATCTGCAGGGTTGAATGGCTACACCTTC

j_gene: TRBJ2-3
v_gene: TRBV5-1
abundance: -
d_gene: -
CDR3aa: CASSLVGSTDTQYF
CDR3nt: TGCGCCAGCAGCTTGGTCGGGAGCACAGATACGCAGTATTTT

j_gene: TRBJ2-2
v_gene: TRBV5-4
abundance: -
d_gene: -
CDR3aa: CASSPPVSGELFF
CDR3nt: TGTGCCAGCAGCCCCCCGGTCTCCGGGGAGCTGTTTTTT